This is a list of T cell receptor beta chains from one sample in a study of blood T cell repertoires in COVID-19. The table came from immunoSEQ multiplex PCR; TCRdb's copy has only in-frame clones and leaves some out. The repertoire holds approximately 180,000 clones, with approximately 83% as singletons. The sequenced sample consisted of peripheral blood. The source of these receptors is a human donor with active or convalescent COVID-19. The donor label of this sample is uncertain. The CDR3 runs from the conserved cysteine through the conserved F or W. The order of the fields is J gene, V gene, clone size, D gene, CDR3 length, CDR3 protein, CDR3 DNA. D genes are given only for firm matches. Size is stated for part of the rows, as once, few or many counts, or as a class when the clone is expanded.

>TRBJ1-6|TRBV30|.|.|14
CAWSVQGIETPLHF
TGTGCCTGGAGTGTACAGGGAATAGAGACACCCCTCCACTTT
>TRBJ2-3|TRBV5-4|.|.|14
CASSLKRGTDTQYF
TGTGCCAGCAGCTTGAAACGGGGCACAGATACGCAGTATTTT
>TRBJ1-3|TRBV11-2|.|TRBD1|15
CASSVVRQGKNTIYF
TGTGCCAGCAGCGTAGTTAGACAGGGAAAAAACACCATATATTTT
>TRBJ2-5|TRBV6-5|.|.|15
CASTPPGRGGETQYF
TGTGCCAGCACTCCGCCCGGCAGGGGTGGGGAGACCCAGTACTTC
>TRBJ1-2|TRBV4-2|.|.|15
CASSSTDIANYGYTF
TGTGCCAGCAGCTCAACCGACATTGCTAACTATGGCTACACCTTC
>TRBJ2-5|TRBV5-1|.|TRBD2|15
CASSRSGGDLKTQYF
TGCGCCAGCAGCCGTAGCGGGGGGGATTTAAAGACCCAGTACTTC
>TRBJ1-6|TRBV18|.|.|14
CASSPSPFEPPLHF
TGTGCCAGCTCACCGTCGCCTTTCGAGCCACCCCTCCACTTT
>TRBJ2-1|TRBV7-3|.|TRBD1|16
CASSLTAGTDLNEQFF
TGTGCCAGCAGCTTAACGGCCGGGACAGATCTCAATGAGCAGTTCTTC
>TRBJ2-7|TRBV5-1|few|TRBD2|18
CASSLAGTSGGSSYEQYF
TGCGCCAGCAGCTTGGCCGGGACTAGCGGGGGGAGCTCCTACGAGCAGTACTTC
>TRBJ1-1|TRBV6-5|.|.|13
CASSYSSGVIAFF
TGTGCCAGCAGTTACTCGAGCGGGGTTATAGCTTTCTTT
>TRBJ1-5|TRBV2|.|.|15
CASSEVYAGNQPQHF
TGTGCCAGCAGTGAAGTGTATGCAGGGAATCAGCCCCAGCATTTT